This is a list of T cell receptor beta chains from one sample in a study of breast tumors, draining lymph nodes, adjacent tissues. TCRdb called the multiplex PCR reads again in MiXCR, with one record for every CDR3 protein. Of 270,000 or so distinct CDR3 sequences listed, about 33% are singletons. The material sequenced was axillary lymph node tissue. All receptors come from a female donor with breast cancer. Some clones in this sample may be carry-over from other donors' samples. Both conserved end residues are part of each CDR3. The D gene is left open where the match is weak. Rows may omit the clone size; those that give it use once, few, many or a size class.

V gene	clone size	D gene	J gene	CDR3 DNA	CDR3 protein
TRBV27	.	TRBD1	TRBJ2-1	TGTGCCAGCAGTAACCGGGACAGAAATGAGCAGTTCTTC	CASSNRDRNEQFF
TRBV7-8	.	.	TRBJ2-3	TGTGCCAGCAGCCAAGATTGGCGGGCCCCAGATACGCAGTATTTT	CASSQDWRAPDTQYF
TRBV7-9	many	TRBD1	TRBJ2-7	TGTGCCAGCAGCTGGGGACAGGGGGAGTCCTACGAGCAGTACTTC	CASSWGQGESYEQYF
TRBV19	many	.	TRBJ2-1	TGTGCCAGTAGTACCGGGACTTACAATGAGCAGTTCTTC	CASSTGTYNEQFF
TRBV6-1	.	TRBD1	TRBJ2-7	TGTGCCAGCAGTCACCGGGACAGGCCCTGGACCTCCCCCTACGAGCAGTACTTC	CASSHRDRPWTSPYEQYF
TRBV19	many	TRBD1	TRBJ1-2	TGTGCCAGTAGTCGGACAGGGGGTAACTATGGCTACACCTTC	CASSRTGGNYGYTF
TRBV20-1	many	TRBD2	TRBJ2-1	TGCAGTGCTAGAGAAAGACTTGGGGGGGATGAGCAGTTCTTC	CSARERLGGDEQFF
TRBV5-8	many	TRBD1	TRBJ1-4	TGTGCCAGCAGCTTGGGGACAGGGTATGAAAAACTGTTTTTT	CASSLGTGYEKLFF
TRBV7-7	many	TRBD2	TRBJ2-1	TGTGCTAGCAGCTTAGGGACTAGCGGGAGTACGCGGCAGTTCTTC	CASSLGTSGSTRQFF
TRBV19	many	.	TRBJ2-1	TGTGCCACTCAACTACAGGGGAGGGTCAATGAGCAGTTCTTC	CATQLQGRVNEQFF
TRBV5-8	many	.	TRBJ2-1	TGTGCCAGCAGCTTGGATACTAGGGGACTCGATGAGCAGTTCTTC	CASSLDTRGLDEQFF
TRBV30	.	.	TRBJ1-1	TGTGCCTGGGCGGTCAACACTGAAGCTTTCTTT	CAWAVNTEAFF
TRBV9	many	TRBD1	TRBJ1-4	TGTGCCAGCAGCAAGGGACAGGGGAGTGAAAAACTGTTTTTT	CASSKGQGSEKLFF
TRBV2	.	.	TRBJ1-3	TGTGCCAGCCCGGGGTCCCTCGGAAACACCATATATTTT	CASPGSLGNTIYF
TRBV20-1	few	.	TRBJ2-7	TGCAGTGCTAGAGATCGTAAAGGGTCCTACGAGCAGTACTTC	CSARDRKGSYEQYF
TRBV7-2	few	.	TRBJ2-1	TGTGCCAGCAGCTTAGCACTAGCTCCCCACAATGAGCAGCTCTTC	CASSLALAPHNEQLF
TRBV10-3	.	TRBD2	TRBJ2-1	TGTGCCATCAGTGAGGCAGTGACTAGCGGGAGGTATGAGCAGTTCTTC	CAISEAVTSGRYEQFF
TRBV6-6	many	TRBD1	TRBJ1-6	TGTGCCAGCAGTCCAGACAGGGGGCGCCCCAATTCACCCCTCCACTTT	CASSPDRGRPNSPLHF
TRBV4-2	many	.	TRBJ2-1	TGTGCCAGCAGCCAAGAGTTCTTGCCGTTGAGCTCCTACAATGAGCAGTTCTTC	CASSQEFLPLSSYNEQFF
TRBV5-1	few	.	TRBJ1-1	TGCGCCAGCAGCCCACACAGGGACTTCGCTGAAGCTTTCTTT	CASSPHRDFAEAFF
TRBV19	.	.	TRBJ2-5	TGTGCCAGTAGGGGGGGCCAAGAGACCCAGTACTTC	CASRGGQETQYF
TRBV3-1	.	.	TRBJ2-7	TGTGCCAGCAGCCAAGTGCGGGACTCCTACGAGCAGTACTTC	CASSQVRDSYEQYF
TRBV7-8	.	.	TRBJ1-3	TGTGCCAGCAGCTTTGCCGGGGGTCCTGGAAACACCATATATTTT	CASSFAGGPGNTIYF
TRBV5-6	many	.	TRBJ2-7	TGTGCCAGCAGTCTTTACGGGGTCTACGAGCAGTACTTC	CASSLYGVYEQYF
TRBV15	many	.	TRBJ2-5	TGTGCCACCAGCAGAGATATGGACAAGGCGGAGACCCAGTACTTC	CATSRDMDKAETQYF
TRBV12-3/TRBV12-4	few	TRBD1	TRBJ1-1	TGTGCCAGCAGTCGGGGACAGGGGAACACTGAAGCTTTCTTT	CASSRGQGNTEAFF
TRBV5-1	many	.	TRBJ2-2	TGCGCCAGCAGCTTGGTGGCAGGGCCCGGGAACGGGGAGCTGTTTTTT	CASSLVAGPGNGELFF
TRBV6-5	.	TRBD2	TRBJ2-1	TGTGCCAGCAGGAGTCCCGGGACTAGCGGATCCTACAATGAGCAGTTCTTC	CASRSPGTSGSYNEQFF
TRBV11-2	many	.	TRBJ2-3	TGTGCCAGCAGCAGCGAGCGGGACACTAGCACAGATACGCAGTATTTT	CASSSERDTSTDTQYF
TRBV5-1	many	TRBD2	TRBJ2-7	TGCGCCAGCAGCATGGGACTAGCGGGATTGAACGAGCAGTACTTC	CASSMGLAGLNEQYF
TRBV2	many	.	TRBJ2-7	TGTGCCAGCAGAACCGGGACACAATACGAGCAGTACTTC	CASRTGTQYEQYF
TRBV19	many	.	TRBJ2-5	TGTGCCAGTATCGGGGGAGAAGAGACCCAGTACTTC	CASIGGEETQYF
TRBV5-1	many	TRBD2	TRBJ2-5	TGCGCCAGCAGCCCCACGACTAGCGGGATGGGGACCCAGTACTTC	CASSPTTSGMGTQYF
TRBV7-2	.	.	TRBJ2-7	TGCGTCAGCAGCTTAGGGGGGAGGAGGATATCGAAGCAGTACTTC	CVSSLGGRRISKQYF
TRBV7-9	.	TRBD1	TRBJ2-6	TGTGCCAGCAGCCCGGACAGGGGTCCGGGACAGAGCTCTGGGGCCAACGTCCTGACTTTC	CASSPDRGPGQSSGANVLTF
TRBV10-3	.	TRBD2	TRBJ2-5	TGTGCCATCAGCTCCGGGACTAGCGGGTCCCAAGAGACCCAGTACTTC	CAISSGTSGSQETQYF
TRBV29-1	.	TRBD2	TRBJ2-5	TGCAGCGTCGCTAGCGGGGCGTACCAAGAGACCCAGTACTTC	CSVASGAYQETQYF
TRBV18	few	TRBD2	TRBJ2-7	TGTGCCAGCTCACCCACTAGCGGGAGAAGTTCCGAGCAGTACTTC	CASSPTSGRSSEQYF
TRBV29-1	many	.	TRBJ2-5	TGCAGCGTTGGTCTCGGGGTCCAAGAGACCCAGTACTTC	CSVGLGVQETQYF
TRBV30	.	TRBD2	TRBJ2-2	TGTGCCTGGAGTGTTTGGGGCCTAGCGGAGCCGGTGGGCACCGGGGAGCTGTTTTTT	CAWSVWGLAEPVGTGELFF
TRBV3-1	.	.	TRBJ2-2	TGTGCCAGCAGCCAAATGGGCCCAGGGGATGACGGGGAGCTGTTTTTT	CASSQMGPGDDGELFF